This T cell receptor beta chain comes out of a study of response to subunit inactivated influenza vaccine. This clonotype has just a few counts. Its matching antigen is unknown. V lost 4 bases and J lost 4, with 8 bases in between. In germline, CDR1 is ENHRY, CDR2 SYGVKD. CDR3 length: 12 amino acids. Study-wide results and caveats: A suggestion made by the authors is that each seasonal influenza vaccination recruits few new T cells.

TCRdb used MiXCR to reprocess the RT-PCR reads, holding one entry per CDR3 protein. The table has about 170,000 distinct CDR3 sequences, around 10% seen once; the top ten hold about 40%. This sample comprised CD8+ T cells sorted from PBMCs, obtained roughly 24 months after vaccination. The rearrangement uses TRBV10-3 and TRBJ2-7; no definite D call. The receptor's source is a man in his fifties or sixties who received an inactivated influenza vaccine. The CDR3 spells CAISGNGYEQYF. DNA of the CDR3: TGTGCCATCAGTGGTAACGGATACGAGCAGTACTTC.